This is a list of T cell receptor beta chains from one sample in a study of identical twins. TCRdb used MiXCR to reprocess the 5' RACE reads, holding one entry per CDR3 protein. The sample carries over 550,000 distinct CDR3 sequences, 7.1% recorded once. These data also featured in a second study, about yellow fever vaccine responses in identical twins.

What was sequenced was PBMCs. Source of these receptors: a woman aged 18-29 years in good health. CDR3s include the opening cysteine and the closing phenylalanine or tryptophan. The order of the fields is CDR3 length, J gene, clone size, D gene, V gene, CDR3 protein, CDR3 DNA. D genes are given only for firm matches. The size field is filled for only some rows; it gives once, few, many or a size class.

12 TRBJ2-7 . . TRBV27 CASSSRGHEQYF TGTGCCAGCAGTTCCAGAGGCCACGAGCAGTACTTC
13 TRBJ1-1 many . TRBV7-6 CASSLEVYTEAFF TGTGCCAGCAGCTTAGAAGTGTACACTGAAGCTTTCTTT
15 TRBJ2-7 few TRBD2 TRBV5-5 CASSLGLAVPYEQYF TGTGCCAGCAGCTTGGGACTAGCGGTTCCCTACGAGCAGTACTTC
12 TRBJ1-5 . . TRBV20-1 CSVWGSNQPQHF TGCAGTGTATGGGGCAGCAATCAGCCCCAGCATTTT
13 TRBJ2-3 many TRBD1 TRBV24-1 CATGTGKGDTQYF TGTGCCACCGGGACAGGGAAGGGAGATACGCAGTATTTT
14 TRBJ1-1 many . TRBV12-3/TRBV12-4 CASSLRGQNTEAFF TGTGCCAGCAGTCTCCGGGGCCAGAACACTGAAGCTTTCTTT
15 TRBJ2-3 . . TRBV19 CASSMSRKSTDTQYF TGTGCCAGTAGTATGTCGCGTAAGAGCACAGATACGCAGTATTTT
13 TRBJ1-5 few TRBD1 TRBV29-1 CSVGGTVNQPQHF TGCAGCGTTGGGGGGACAGTGAATCAGCCCCAGCATTTT
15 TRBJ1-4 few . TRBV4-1 CASSRGPHSNEKLFF TGCGCCAGCAGCCGTGGCCCCCACAGTAATGAAAAACTGTTTTTT
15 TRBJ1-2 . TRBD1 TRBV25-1 CASSESGTGVYGYTF TGTGCCAGCAGCGAATCGGGGACAGGGGTCTATGGCTACACCTTC
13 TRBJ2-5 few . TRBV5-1 CASVDPSLGTQYF TGCGCCAGCGTAGACCCTTCGCTTGGGACCCAGTACTTC
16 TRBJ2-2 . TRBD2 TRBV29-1 CSVDEAGGPNTGELFF TGCAGCGTTGATGAGGCGGGGGGCCCGAACACCGGGGAGCTGTTTTTT
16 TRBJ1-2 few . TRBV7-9 CASSLAWGPSQVGYTF TGTGCCAGCAGCTTAGCGTGGGGACCCTCTCAAGTGGGCTACACCTTC
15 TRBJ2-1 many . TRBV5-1 CASSLGGEYYNEQFF TGCGCCAGCAGCTTGGGGGGGGAGTACTACAATGAGCAGTTCTTC
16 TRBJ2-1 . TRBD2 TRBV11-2 CASSLLAGGQRGEQFF TGTGCCAGCAGCTTGCTAGCGGGAGGGCAGCGGGGTGAGCAGTTCTTC
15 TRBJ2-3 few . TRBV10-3 CAISERTPSTDTQYF TGTGCCATCAGTGAGAGGACTCCTAGCACAGATACGCAGTATTTT
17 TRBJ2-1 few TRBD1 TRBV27 CASSPPGGVFSYNEQFF TGTGCCAGCAGTCCCCCAGGGGGCGTCTTCTCCTACAATGAGCAGTTCTTC
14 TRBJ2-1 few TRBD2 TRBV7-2 CASTPGLAGSKQFF TGTGCCAGCACCCCTGGGCTAGCGGGGTCCAAGCAGTTCTTC
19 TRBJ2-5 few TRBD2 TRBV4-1 CASSQEGAGAGGPRETQYF TGCGCCAGCAGCCAAGAAGGCGCGGGGGCGGGGGGGCCTAGAGAGACCCAGTACTTC
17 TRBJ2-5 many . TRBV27 CASSSPSRRGSRETQYF TGTGCCAGCAGTTCCCCATCGAGACGGGGGAGCAGGGAGACCCAGTACTTC
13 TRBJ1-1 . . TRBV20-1 CSARGPSNTEAFF TGCAGTGCTAGAGGTCCGTCGAACACTGAAGCTTTCTTT
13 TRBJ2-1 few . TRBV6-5 CASSYLYYSEQFF TGTGCCAGCAGTTACCTATACTATTCCGAGCAGTTCTTC
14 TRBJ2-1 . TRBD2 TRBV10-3 CAIMSTSGGNEQFF TGTGCCATCATGTCGACTAGCGGGGGGAATGAGCAGTTCTTC
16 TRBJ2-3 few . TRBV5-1 CASSSLGAASTDTQYF TGCGCCAGCAGCTCCCTCGGGGCGGCCAGCACAGATACGCAGTATTTT
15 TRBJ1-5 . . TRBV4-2 CASSQDLGDNQPQHF TGTGCCAGCAGCCAAGATTTAGGGGACAATCAGCCCCAGCATTTT
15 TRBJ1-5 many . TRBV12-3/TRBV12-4 CASSATAYSNQPQHF TGTGCCAGCAGTGCCACAGCTTATAGCAATCAGCCCCAGCATTTT
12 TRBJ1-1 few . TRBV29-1 CSVEDGLIEAFF TGCAGCGTTGAAGATGGTCTCATCGAAGCTTTCTTT
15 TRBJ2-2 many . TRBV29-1 CSVGPPASNTGELFF TGCAGCGTTGGCCCCCCGGCGTCGAACACCGGGGAGCTGTTTTTT